These 32 T cell receptor beta chains came from one sample sequenced in a study of T cells after yellow fever vaccination. TCRdb ran MiXCR on the 5' RACE reads and lists one entry per CDR3 protein. The sample contains roughly 100,000 distinct CDR3 sequences, around 9.8% of which appear only once. The material was CD8+ T cells not binding an NS4B(214-222) dextramer, sorted from PBMCs, obtained around 15 days after the first yellow fever vaccination. These receptor sequences come from a man younger than 35 who received the YFV17D yellow fever vaccine.

The chain links TRBV4-3 to TRBJ2-2; D remains ambiguous. With 1 base removed from V and 0 bases from J, the gap between germline ends came to 9 bases. Germline CDR1 reads LGHNA; CDR2 reads YSLEER. The CDR3 length is 16 residues. In DNA form, the CDR3 reads TGCGCCAGCAGCCAAGGCGTGGGCACGAACACCGGGGAGCTGTTTTTT. Amino acid sequence: CASSQGVGTNTGELFF.

The CDR3 loop reads CASSIVLGNEQFF. The CDR3 nucleotides are TGTGCCAGTAGTATAGTTCTGGGTAATGAGCAGTTCTTC. This chain links TRBV19 with TRBJ2-1; D is unresolved. Between the trimmed V and J ends, which lost 1 base and 7 bases, there was a span of 8 bases. Germline-derived CDR1 and CDR2 are LNHDA and SQIVND (reference sequence). This CDR3 region has 13 residues.

This clonotype came up a few times. Its ends do not fully match the called genes, so a read error is possible. The rearrangement links TRBV7-7 to TRBJ1-1; D uncertain. This CDR3 is built from 13 residues. Germline V gives CDR1 SSHAT, CDR2 FNYEAQ (reference sequence). The CDR3 loop reads CASSPDPNTEAFF. CDR3 nucleotides: TGTGCTAGCAGCCCGGACCCTAACACTGAAGCTTTCTTT.

This clonotype has more than one count but fewer than ten. V gene TRBV11-3 combines with J gene TRBJ2-3; no clear D gene. The CDR3 is 14 residues long. Trimming left V 5 bases short and J 2 bases short, with 11 bases between. The germline gives CDR1 SGHNT, CDR2 YENEEA. The CDR3 DNA reads as TGTGCCAGCAGCGCTTACTTCGCCACAGATACGCAGTATTTT. Protein product: CASSAYFATDTQYF.

In this sample, this clonotype turned up many times. V usage is TRBV24-1 and J usage is TRBJ2-1; the match to TRBD2 covers 8 bases. After removal of 3 bases from V and 0 bases from J, the junction contained 9 bases not matched to a gene. Germline V gives CDR1 KGHDR, CDR2 SFDVKD. This CDR3 has 18 residues. In DNA, the CDR3 is TGTGCCACCAGTGATCCCTGGGAGCGGGGGAGCTCCTACAATGAGCAGTTCTTC. Translating gives CATSDPWERGSSYNEQFF.

This chain links TRBV11-2 with TRBJ2-2; 7 nucleotides match TRBD2. Unmatched junction bases numbered 15, after V lost 4 bases and J lost 4 bases. Germline CDR1 is SGHAT and CDR2 is FQNNGV. This CDR3 spans 18 amino acids. The CDR3 DNA is TGTGCCAGCAGCTCTCCCTTGGCGGGGGTCGGTTTCACCGGGGAGCTGTTTTTT. Its protein product is CASSSPLAGVGFTGELFF.

The chain carries TRBV6-5 and TRBJ2-3; D remains unclear. With 3 bases removed from V and 0 bases from J, the gap between germline ends came to 16 bases. Germline V gene sequence: CDR1 MNHEY, CDR2 SVGAGI. This CDR3 is 17 amino acids long. CDR3 protein: CASSYSPLPGSTDTQYF. DNA of the CDR3: TGTGCCAGCAGTTATAGCCCCCTACCGGGCAGCACAGATACGCAGTATTTT.

The V and J genes are TRBV12-3 or TRBV12-4 and TRBJ1-4, with D uncertain. This CDR3 has 12 residues. V was trimmed by 6 bases and J by 5 bases, leaving 7 bases between them. The CDR3, as DNA: TGTGCCAGCAGGGAGGGAAATGAAAAACTGTTTTTT. Translated, it gives CASREGNEKLFF.

This clonotype turned up a few times. This rearrangement joins TRBV6-1 to TRBJ2-2; the D gene could be TRBD1 or TRBD2 (5 bases each). The CDR3 sequence is 16 residues long. Trimming shortened V by 8 bases and J by 0 bases, and 16 bases separated the two germline ends. Germline V gene sequence: CDR1 MNHNS, CDR2 SASEGT. The CDR3: CASGWTGTANTGELFF. The CDR3, as DNA: TGTGCCAGCGGATGGACTGGGACCGCGAACACCGGGGAGCTGTTTTTT.

The sample holds a few counts of this clonotype. The V gene is TRBV27, the J gene TRBJ2-5; 9 bases are shared with TRBD1. V gave up 9 bases and J gave up 0 bases; unmatched junction bases: 11. The CDR3 runs to 16 residues. The germline V gene has CDR1 MNHEY and CDR2 SMNVEV (reference sequence). The CDR3 loop reads CASRPHRGQYQETQYF. In DNA, the CDR3 is TGTGCCAGTCGACCTCACAGGGGGCAGTACCAAGAGACCCAGTACTTC.

The gene calls are TRBV11-2 and TRBJ2-1, with D tentatively TRBD1 or TRBD2 (5 bases each). Per the germline V gene, CDR1 is SGHAT and CDR2 is FQNNGV. The V end was cut by 5 bases, the J end by 9 bases, with 20 bases between. The CDR3 sequence is 15 residues long. The CDR3 DNA follows: TGTGCCAGCAGCGACCTCCCGGGTGGGACGGGTGAGCAGTTCTTC. Translated: CASSDLPGGTGEQFF.

The chain links TRBV3-1 to TRBJ2-5, with TRBD1 identical over 8 bases. CDR1 is LGHDT and CDR2 is YNNKEL in the germline V gene (reference sequence). The V and J ends lost 1 base and 5 bases, in that order; junction bases with no gene match: 3. This CDR3 has 14 residues. The CDR3 is CASSQARGQETQYF. As DNA, the CDR3 is TGTGCCAGCAGCCAAGCCAGGGGGCAGGAGACCCAGTACTTC.

This clonotype has just a few counts. The genes are TRBV7-9 and TRBJ1-5; a possible D gene is TRBD1 (5 bases). The V end was cut by 2 bases, the J end by 2 bases, with 10 bases between. CDR3 size: 15 residues. Germline loops: CDR1 SEHNR, CDR2 FQNEAQ (reference sequence). CDR3 in amino acids: CASSLTGEGNQPQHF. Here the CDR3 DNA reads TGTGCCAGCAGCTTAACAGGCGAAGGCAATCAGCCCCAGCATTTT.

The table lists this clonotype with many counts. The chain employs TRBV3-1 and TRBJ2-7; 7 bases map to TRBD1. The junction had 6 bases not matched to a gene; V was cut back by 4 bases and J by 3 bases. The CDR3 has 14 residues. Germline CDR1 reads LGHDT; CDR2 reads YNNKEL (reference sequence). The CDR3 sequence is CASSRRDSNYEQYF. As DNA, the CDR3 is TGTGCCAGCAGCCGCCGGGACAGTAACTACGAGCAGTACTTC.

This clonotype was seen ten or more times. The V and J genes are TRBV12-3 or TRBV12-4 and TRBJ2-1; no clear D gene. This CDR3 is 14 amino acids long. V shed 3 bases and J shed 5 bases, with 11 bases lying between them. The CDR3 coding sequence is TGTGCCAGCAGTTTCTCATACGGTGACAATGAGCAGTTCTTC. It is translated as CASSFSYGDNEQFF.

There are a few counts of this clonotype. The chain links TRBV29-1 to TRBJ1-4; 7 bases align to TRBD1. Per germline, CDR1 SQVTM and CDR2 ANQGSEA. The ends lost 5 bases at V and 8 bases at J; junction bases unmatched: 11. The CDR3 covers 14 residues. CDR3 DNA sequence: TGCAGCGTTTGGATGCAGGGGGGGGACGAAAAACTGTTTTTT. This sequence encodes CSVWMQGGDEKLFF.

This clonotype was recorded many times. This chain joins TRBV20-1 and TRBJ2-7; tentatively, D is TRBD1 (6 bases). There are 12 residues in the CDR3. V lost 3 bases and J 3 bases, leaving 9 bases between the germline ends. The V gene's germline CDR1 is DFQATT and CDR2 SNEGSKA (reference sequence). Here the CDR3 reads CSASRGGYEQYF. The CDR3 coding sequence is TGCAGTGCTAGCAGGGGTGGCTACGAGCAGTACTTC.

This clonotype was seen a handful of times. The rearrangement links TRBV4-1 to TRBJ2-3, with D uncertain. CDR1 and CDR2 (germline): MGHRA, YSYEKL. V shed 0 bases and J shed 2 bases, with 12 bases lying between them. This CDR3 has 16 amino acids. This CDR3 reads CASSQDWAAYTDTQYF. The CDR3 coding sequence is TGCGCCAGCAGCCAAGATTGGGCGGCCTACACAGATACGCAGTATTTT.

V gene TRBV5-1 combines with J gene TRBJ1-1; TRBD1 is a possible D gene (5 bases). Trimming left V 7 bases short and J 8 bases short, with 9 bases between. The CDR3 extends over 10 amino acids. Germline V lookup: CDR1 SGHRS, CDR2 YFSETQ. CDR3 DNA sequence: TGCGCCAGCCGGGGGAGCGAAGCTTTCTTT. Its protein product is CASRGSEAFF.

Here the CDR3 DNA reads TGTGCCACCAGATCGACAGGGACCACAGATACGCAGTATTTT. It codes for CATRSTGTTDTQYF. This chain connects TRBV24-1 to TRBJ2-3, with TRBD1 matching 7 bases. Trimming took 7 bases from V and 2 from J; bases not matched to a gene: 5. Germline assignment: CDR1 KGHDR and CDR2 SFDVKD. The CDR3 is 14 amino acids.

This clonotype has just a few counts. The chain carries TRBV4-3 and TRBJ2-1; D is unresolved. Trimming left V 1 base short and J 4 bases short, with 8 bases between. This CDR3 is built from 14 residues. CDR1 is LGHNA and CDR2 is YSLEER in the germline V gene. DNA of the CDR3: TGCGCCAGCAGCCAAGGTAACAAGTACAATGAGCAGTTCTTC. Amino acids: CASSQGNKYNEQFF.

This clonotype has just a few counts. The chain links TRBV12-3 or TRBV12-4 to TRBJ2-1; D might be TRBD1 (5 bases). V was pared by 2 bases and J by 8 bases, with 16 bases between. This CDR3 has 15 amino acids. CDR3 protein: CASSLSSRVADEQFF. The CDR3 DNA sequence: TGTGCCAGCAGTTTAAGTAGCAGGGTTGCGGATGAGCAGTTCTTC.

In this sample, this clonotype turned up a few times. The chain couples TRBV6-2 or TRBV6-3 to TRBJ2-5; D is perhaps TRBD1 or TRBD2 (5 bases each). Germline V gene sequence: CDR1 MNHEY, CDR2 SVGEGT. Trimming cost V 5 bases and J 5 bases, with 15 bases left between them. This CDR3 has 14 amino acids. CDR3 in amino acids: CASSNLLGAETQYF. The CDR3 DNA follows: TGTGCCAGCAGTAACCTTCTCGGGGCCGAGACCCAGTACTTC.

The chain employs TRBV19 and TRBJ1-4, with D unclear. The V end was cut by 3 bases, the J end by 5 bases, with 10 bases between. CDR1 is LNHDA and CDR2 is SQIVND in the germline V gene (reference sequence). The CDR3 is made up of 14 amino acids. CDR3 loop: CASSIVLSNEKLFF. DNA of the CDR3: TGTGCCAGTAGTATTGTTCTGTCCAATGAAAAACTGTTTTTT.

The CDR3 DNA reads TGCAGCGTTGGGCGGGGGGACACTGAAGCTTTCTTT. Its translation: CSVGRGDTEAFF. This chain joins TRBV29-1 and TRBJ1-1, with a tentative D call TRBD1 (5 bases). CDR1 SQVTM and CDR2 ANQGSEA come from the germline V gene. The CDR3 loop spans 12 amino acids. V lost 4 bases, J lost 3 bases, and 9 bases lay in between.

The chain combines TRBV29-1 with TRBJ2-3; 9 nucleotides agree with TRBD1. CDR1 and CDR2 from the germline V gene are SQVTM and ANQGSEA. Unmatched junction bases numbered 5, after V lost 0 bases and J lost 1 base. The CDR3 loop spans 16 amino acids. This chain's CDR3 is CSVEERWTGGTDTQYF. As DNA, the CDR3 is TGCAGCGTTGAAGAACGTTGGACAGGGGGCACAGATACGCAGTATTTT.

This chain links TRBV20-1 with TRBJ2-6; perhaps D is TRBD1 or TRBD2 (5 bases each). Trimming shortened V by 3 bases and J by 1 base, and 10 bases separated the two germline ends. The CDR3 runs to 15 residues. Germline CDR1 and CDR2: DFQATT and SNEGSKA (reference sequence). CDR3 nucleotides: TGCAGTGCTAGGCCTTGGGGGTCTGGGGCCAACGTCCTGACTTTC. This gives the protein CSARPWGSGANVLTF.

This clonotype was counted only a few times. This rearrangement joins TRBV4-3 to TRBJ2-3; 9 bases are a match to TRBD2. The junction had 7 bases not matched to a gene; V was cut back by 0 bases and J by 3 bases. In germline, CDR1 is LGHNA, CDR2 YSLEER. The CDR3 consists of 17 residues. CDR3 sequence (DNA): TGCGCCAGCAGCCAAGAATGGCGGGGGGGCCATACAGATACGCAGTATTTT. Protein: CASSQEWRGGHTDTQYF.

The rearrangement joins TRBV27 to TRBJ1-2; no definite D call. In germline, CDR1 is MNHEY, CDR2 SMNVEV (reference sequence). Trimming stripped 2 bases from V and 8 bases from J, with 12 bases between. The CDR3 sequence is 13 residues long. In DNA form, the CDR3 reads TGTGCCAGCAGTTTAGTTTCGGGGTGGGGCTACACCTTC. Protein product: CASSLVSGWGYTF.

This clonotype occurred a few times. The chain recombines TRBV29-1 with TRBJ2-7; D assignment may be TRBD1 or TRBD2 (6 bases each). CDR3 size: 15 residues. V lost 3 bases and J lost 2, with 17 bases in between. Germline CDR1 SQVTM, CDR2 ANQGSEA. Here the CDR3 DNA reads TGCAGCGTTGATGGGGGGCCCGGGCATCCCTACGAGCAGTACTTC. It encodes CSVDGGPGHPYEQYF.

This clonotype was detected a few times. The genes are TRBV19 and TRBJ2-7; D perhaps matches TRBD1 (6 bases). The V gene's germline CDR1 is LNHDA and CDR2 SQIVND (reference sequence). Trimming took 5 bases from V and 2 from J, leaving 16 bases between them. The CDR3 runs to 15 residues. This chain's CDR3 is CASSVSGTPTYEQYF. The CDR3 coding sequence is TGTGCCAGTAGTGTTTCCGGGACACCCACCTACGAGCAGTACTTC.

This clonotype has a count of ten or more. The rearrangement uses TRBV20-1 and TRBJ2-7, with 11 nucleotides matching TRBD2. The germline gives CDR1 DFQATT, CDR2 SNEGSKA (reference sequence). V was clipped by 3 bases and J by 3 bases; unmatched bases: 4. CDR3 length: 14 residues. CDR3 amino acids: CSASSLAGGYEQYF. CDR3 bases: TGCAGTGCTAGTAGTCTAGCGGGGGGCTACGAGCAGTACTTC.